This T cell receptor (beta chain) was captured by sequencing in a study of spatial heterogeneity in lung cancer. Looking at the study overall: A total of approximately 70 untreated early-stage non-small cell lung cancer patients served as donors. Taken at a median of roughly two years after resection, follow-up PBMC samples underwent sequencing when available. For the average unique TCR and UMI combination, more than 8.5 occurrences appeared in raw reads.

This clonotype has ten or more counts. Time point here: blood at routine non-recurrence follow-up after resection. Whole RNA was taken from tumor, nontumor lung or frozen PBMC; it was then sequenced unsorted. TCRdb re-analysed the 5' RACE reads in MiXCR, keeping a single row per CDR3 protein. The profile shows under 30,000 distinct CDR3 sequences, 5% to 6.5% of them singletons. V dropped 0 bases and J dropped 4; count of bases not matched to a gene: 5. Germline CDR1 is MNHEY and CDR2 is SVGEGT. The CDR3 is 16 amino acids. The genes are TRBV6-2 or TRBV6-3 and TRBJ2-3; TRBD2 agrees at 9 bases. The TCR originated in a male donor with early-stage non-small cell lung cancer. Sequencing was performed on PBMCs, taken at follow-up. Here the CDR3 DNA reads TGTGCCAGCAGTTACTCGGCTAGCGGGGACCCAGATACGCAGTATTTT. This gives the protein CASSYSASGDPDTQYF.